This is a list of T cell receptor beta chains from one sample in a study of vaccination effects on CD4 cells after COVID-19. For these receptors, no antigen is known. The data were produced by immunoSEQ multiplex PCR, yet TCRdb's version contains in-frame clones alone and is incomplete. The repertoire holds fewer than 55,000 clones, with roughly three quarters as singletons. Sequenced material: CD4+ T cells from PBMCs cultured with HCoV-OC43 spike peptides, taken before COVID-19 vaccination. The receptors come from a human donor who received a COVID-19 vaccine. CDR3s include the opening cysteine and the closing phenylalanine or tryptophan. The D gene is left open where the match is weak. Where a row states a size, it is once, few, many or the class of an expanded clone; other rows omit it.

J gene	D gene	V gene	clone size	CDR3 protein	CDR3 DNA
TRBJ1-3	TRBD1	TRBV9	.	CASSRKTGGNVDTIYF	TGTGCCAGCAGCAGAAAAACAGGGGGAAACGTGGACACCATATATTTT
TRBJ2-2	TRBD2	TRBV9	few	CASSVKTSGGPGELFF	TGTGCCAGCAGCGTGAAGACTAGCGGGGGGCCCGGGGAGCTGTTTTTT
TRBJ1-2	.	TRBV4-1	.	CASSQRQLGYGYTF	TGCGCCAGCAGCCAGAGACAGCTGGGGTATGGCTACACCTTC
TRBJ2-3	.	TRBV5-6	.	CASSTRPQQGTDTQYF	TGTGCCAGCAGCACCCGGCCCCAGCAAGGCACAGATACGCAGTATTTT
TRBJ2-2	.	TRBV30	.	CAWRRQGYGELFF	TGTGCCTGGAGGCGCCAGGGGTACGGGGAGCTGTTTTTT
TRBJ2-4	.	TRBV13	.	CASSPGPTKNIQYF	TGTGCCAGCAGCCCCGGGCCTACTAAAAACATTCAGTACTTC
TRBJ2-1	.	TRBV29-1	.	CSVEGSQGFSYNEQFF	TGCAGCGTCGAGGGAAGTCAGGGCTTCTCCTACAATGAGCAGTTCTTC
TRBJ2-3	TRBD2	TRBV12-3/TRBV12-4	.	CASRFASGSTQYF	TGTGCCAGCAGATTCGCTAGCGGATCGACGCAGTATTTT
TRBJ1-3	TRBD1	TRBV18	.	CASSPSGQGAGNTIYF	TGTGCCAGCTCACCATCAGGACAGGGAGCTGGAAACACCATATATTTT
TRBJ1-2	.	TRBV19	.	CASSNFGQSNYGYTF	TGTGCCAGTAGTAATTTCGGGCAATCTAACTATGGCTACACCTTC
TRBJ2-2	TRBD2	TRBV7-3	few	CASSLFSGLAGDRGTGELFF	TGTGCCAGCAGCTTATTCTCGGGACTAGCGGGGGACCGGGGGACCGGGGAGCTGTTTTTT
TRBJ2-2	.	TRBV10-2	.	CASTWDTGELFF	TGCGCCAGCACCTGGGACACCGGGGAGCTGTTTTTT
TRBJ1-2	TRBD1	TRBV2	.	CASSVMEGAYGYTF	TGTGCCAGCAGTGTGATGGAGGGGGCTTATGGCTACACCTTC
TRBJ1-5	TRBD1	TRBV27	.	CASSLGEDRVRNQPQHF	TGTGCCAGCAGTTTAGGGGAAGACAGGGTTCGGAATCAGCCCCAGCATTTT
TRBJ1-1	.	TRBV5-3	.	CARSLGGQATEAFF	TGTGCCAGAAGCTTAGGGGGGCAGGCCACTGAAGCTTTCTTT